Listed below are T cell receptor beta chains from one sample, sequenced in a study of regulatory T cells in long-lasting Graves disease. TCRdb redid the calling of the multiplex PCR reads with MiXCR, one entry per CDR3 protein. The sample consists of roughly 520,000 distinct CDR3 sequences, around 13% of them appearing once. The sample also formed part of further work on T cells in Graves' hyperthyroidism and ophthalmopathy.

Sequencing was performed on peripheral blood mononuclear cells (PBMCs), taken at new diagnosis, from a patient treated with antithyroid drugs. Receptors originate from a woman aged 25 to 39 with Graves disease. Both conserved end residues are part of each CDR3. Each record gives: V gene, clone size, J gene, D gene, CDR3 DNA, CDR3 protein. The D gene is left open where the match is weak. Clone size is not always given. Where it is, it says once, few, many or a class for expanded clones.

v_gene: TRBV2; abundance: many; j_gene: TRBJ2-3; d_gene: -; CDR3nt: TGTGCCAGCAGGATAGATCCGGGGGGCACAGATACGCAGTATTTT; CDR3aa: CASRIDPGGTDTQYF
v_gene: TRBV28; abundance: many; j_gene: TRBJ1-1; d_gene: -; CDR3nt: TGTGCCAGCAGCAAGGATATGAACACTGAAGCTTTCTTT; CDR3aa: CASSKDMNTEAFF
v_gene: TRBV11-2; abundance: many; j_gene: TRBJ2-1; d_gene: -; CDR3nt: TGTGCCAGCAGCTTAGAAAGGCTCGGACTCAGCTCCTACAATGAGCAGTTCTTC; CDR3aa: CASSLERLGLSSYNEQFF
v_gene: TRBV6-2/TRBV6-3; abundance: few; j_gene: TRBJ1-6; d_gene: -; CDR3nt: TGTGCCAGCACCGACTCCCTATGGACAGCCAATTCACCCCTCCACTTT; CDR3aa: CASTDSLWTANSPLHF
v_gene: TRBV6-1; abundance: many; j_gene: TRBJ1-4; d_gene: -; CDR3nt: TGTGCCAGCGGGGGCAGCCGGGTTGAAAAACTGTTTTTT; CDR3aa: CASGGSRVEKLFF
v_gene: TRBV19; abundance: few; j_gene: TRBJ1-5; d_gene: TRBD1; CDR3nt: TGTGCCAGTGGTGGACAGGGGGGTAGCAATCAGCCCCAGCATTTT; CDR3aa: CASGGQGGSNQPQHF
v_gene: TRBV24-1; abundance: -; j_gene: TRBJ2-7; d_gene: -; CDR3nt: TGTGCCACCAGTGATCTTGACTACGAGCAGTACTTC; CDR3aa: CATSDLDYEQYF
v_gene: TRBV7-2; abundance: many; j_gene: TRBJ2-3; d_gene: -; CDR3nt: TGTGCCAGCAGCCCCAACCCAGCGGGTCCAGACCGCCTCACAGATACGCAGTATTTT; CDR3aa: CASSPNPAGPDRLTDTQYF
v_gene: TRBV19; abundance: -; j_gene: TRBJ2-1; d_gene: TRBD2; CDR3nt: TGTGCCAGTGGTATAGCCCAACTAGCGGGTGGAAATGAGCAGTTCTTC; CDR3aa: CASGIAQLAGGNEQFF
v_gene: TRBV14; abundance: -; j_gene: TRBJ2-7; d_gene: TRBD1; CDR3nt: TGTGCCAGCAGCCCCCTGGGGACAGGCCTGGTCGAGCAGTACTTC; CDR3aa: CASSPLGTGLVEQYF
v_gene: TRBV7-9; abundance: -; j_gene: TRBJ1-1; d_gene: -; CDR3nt: TGTGCCAGCAGCCCCGGGCCGAGTGGCGCTGAAGCTTCCTTT; CDR3aa: CASSPGPSGAEASF
v_gene: TRBV7-2; abundance: -; j_gene: TRBJ2-2; d_gene: -; CDR3nt: TGTGCCAGCAGCCCCTACAGGGTCGGCCGCGGGAACACCGGGGAGCTGTTTTTT; CDR3aa: CASSPYRVGRGNTGELFF
v_gene: TRBV27; abundance: many; j_gene: TRBJ1-1; d_gene: -; CDR3nt: TGTGCCAGCAGACTTCACCAGGGGATTGCTTTCTTT; CDR3aa: CASRLHQGIAFF
v_gene: TRBV20-1; abundance: few; j_gene: TRBJ1-1; d_gene: -; CDR3nt: TGCAGTGCTAGGCTAGCTGAAGCTTTCTTT; CDR3aa: CSARLAEAFF
v_gene: TRBV5-5; abundance: many; j_gene: TRBJ2-5; d_gene: TRBD1; CDR3nt: TGTGCCAGCAGCTTGGCAATGACAGGGACCGAGACCCAGTACTTC; CDR3aa: CASSLAMTGTETQYF
v_gene: TRBV24-1; abundance: many; j_gene: TRBJ2-2; d_gene: -; CDR3nt: TGTGCCACCAGTGATCCCGGATCTCCGAACACCGGGGAGCTGTTTTTT; CDR3aa: CATSDPGSPNTGELFF
v_gene: TRBV3-1; abundance: many; j_gene: TRBJ2-1; d_gene: -; CDR3nt: TGTGCCAGCAGCCAAGCCCAGCGTCGGCCCTACAATGAGCAGTTCTTC; CDR3aa: CASSQAQRRPYNEQFF
v_gene: TRBV12-3/TRBV12-4; abundance: many; j_gene: TRBJ2-7; d_gene: -; CDR3nt: TGTGCCAGCAGTCCCCCAGGGCCCTTCTACTACGAGCAGTACTTC; CDR3aa: CASSPPGPFYYEQYF
v_gene: TRBV6-2/TRBV6-3; abundance: few; j_gene: TRBJ2-7; d_gene: -; CDR3nt: TGTGCCAGCAGTTATCAAGCCCACGAGCAGTACTTC; CDR3aa: CASSYQAHEQYF
v_gene: TRBV12-3/TRBV12-4; abundance: many; j_gene: TRBJ2-1; d_gene: TRBD2; CDR3nt: TGTGCCAGCAAGGGGGGGACTAGCGGTGCCTACAATGAGCAGTTCTTC; CDR3aa: CASKGGTSGAYNEQFF
v_gene: TRBV27; abundance: many; j_gene: TRBJ2-7; d_gene: TRBD1; CDR3nt: TGTGCCAGCAGTCCCACGACAGGGGCCGAGGGAGAGCAGTACTTC; CDR3aa: CASSPTTGAEGEQYF
v_gene: TRBV5-1; abundance: many; j_gene: TRBJ2-7; d_gene: TRBD1; CDR3nt: TGCGCCAGCAAAGGGACAGGGGACTACGAGCAGTACTTC; CDR3aa: CASKGTGDYEQYF
v_gene: TRBV27; abundance: many; j_gene: TRBJ2-3; d_gene: -; CDR3nt: TGTGCCAGCAGTGAGAGAGCCGGAGCAGATACGCAGTATTTT; CDR3aa: CASSERAGADTQYF
v_gene: TRBV2; abundance: many; j_gene: TRBJ1-5; d_gene: -; CDR3nt: TGTGCCAGCAGTTGGGGTTTTGGGCCGGGGGAGCAGCCCCAGCATTTT; CDR3aa: CASSWGFGPGEQPQHF
v_gene: TRBV2; abundance: many; j_gene: TRBJ1-1; d_gene: TRBD1; CDR3nt: TGTGCCAGCAGTTATGGTACAGGGGGGAACACTGAAGCTTTCTTT; CDR3aa: CASSYGTGGNTEAFF
v_gene: TRBV27; abundance: -; j_gene: TRBJ2-2; d_gene: TRBD1; CDR3nt: TGTGCCAGCAGTTTAGAGAGGGGGCGAGGCGGGGAGCTGTTTTTT; CDR3aa: CASSLERGRGGELFF
v_gene: TRBV7-3; abundance: many; j_gene: TRBJ2-1; d_gene: -; CDR3nt: TGTGCCAGCGGGGATAGCGGAGTCAATGAGCAGTTCTTC; CDR3aa: CASGDSGVNEQFF
v_gene: TRBV7-2; abundance: -; j_gene: TRBJ1-5; d_gene: -; CDR3nt: TGTGCCAGCGGACTAACAGGGATTGGCAATCAGCCCCAGCATTTT; CDR3aa: CASGLTGIGNQPQHF
v_gene: TRBV7-9; abundance: few; j_gene: TRBJ1-5; d_gene: -; CDR3nt: TGTGCCAGCAGCCGGGGGCGACAGCCCCAGCATTTT; CDR3aa: CASSRGRQPQHF
v_gene: TRBV12-5; abundance: many; j_gene: TRBJ2-7; d_gene: -; CDR3nt: TGTGCTAGTGGTTTGCCCCGAAGGGACGGAACCTACGAGCAGTACTTC; CDR3aa: CASGLPRRDGTYEQYF
v_gene: TRBV7-2; abundance: -; j_gene: TRBJ2-7; d_gene: -; CDR3nt: TGTGCCAGCAGCTTAGCGACACAGGGTGCGTACGAGCAGTACTTC; CDR3aa: CASSLATQGAYEQYF
v_gene: TRBV6-2/TRBV6-3; abundance: -; j_gene: TRBJ1-5; d_gene: -; CDR3nt: TGTGCCAGCAGGATTCAAGGACAGCTCTATAGCAATCAGCCCCAGCATTTT; CDR3aa: CASRIQGQLYSNQPQHF
v_gene: TRBV20-1; abundance: many; j_gene: TRBJ2-1; d_gene: -; CDR3nt: TGCAGTGCTAGTCCGATCCCCGGACTCGGACAGTACAATGAGCAGTTCTTC; CDR3aa: CSASPIPGLGQYNEQFF
v_gene: TRBV6-2/TRBV6-3; abundance: many; j_gene: TRBJ2-5; d_gene: -; CDR3nt: TGTGCCAGCCGCCGCTTAAGAGAGACCCAGTACTTC; CDR3aa: CASRRLRETQYF
v_gene: TRBV19; abundance: few; j_gene: TRBJ1-5; d_gene: -; CDR3nt: TGTGCCAGTAGTCCCACGGACATTATTAGCAATCAGCCCCAGCATTTT; CDR3aa: CASSPTDIISNQPQHF
v_gene: TRBV20-1; abundance: many; j_gene: TRBJ1-1; d_gene: -; CDR3nt: TGCAGTGCTAGGAACTGGTTGGACACTGAAGCTTTCTTT; CDR3aa: CSARNWLDTEAFF
v_gene: TRBV6-1; abundance: many; j_gene: TRBJ1-2; d_gene: -; CDR3nt: TGTGCCAGCAGGGCAGGGGTCCCCTATGGCTACACCTTC; CDR3aa: CASRAGVPYGYTF
v_gene: TRBV28; abundance: many; j_gene: TRBJ2-3; d_gene: -; CDR3nt: TGTGCCACTCAGCAAAATTTCCCTGATGATACGCAGTATTTT; CDR3aa: CATQQNFPDDTQYF
v_gene: TRBV28; abundance: -; j_gene: TRBJ1-5; d_gene: TRBD1; CDR3nt: TGTGCCAGCAGTTTACTAGCGACAGGGTTTGGCAATCAGCCCCAGCATTTT; CDR3aa: CASSLLATGFGNQPQHF
v_gene: TRBV24-1; abundance: many; j_gene: TRBJ2-1; d_gene: TRBD1; CDR3nt: TGTGCCACCAGTGATCCCGGGACAGTGGGAAACAATGAGCAGTTCTTC; CDR3aa: CATSDPGTVGNNEQFF
v_gene: TRBV19; abundance: many; j_gene: TRBJ1-5; d_gene: -; CDR3nt: TGTGCCAGTAGTATCGCCCAGGGCAAGAGCAATCAGCCCCAGCATTTT; CDR3aa: CASSIAQGKSNQPQHF
v_gene: TRBV7-2; abundance: many; j_gene: TRBJ2-7; d_gene: TRBD2; CDR3nt: TGTGCCAGCAGCTTCGATCTAGCGGGCGCCTACGAGCAGTACTTC; CDR3aa: CASSFDLAGAYEQYF
v_gene: TRBV5-1; abundance: many; j_gene: TRBJ2-3; d_gene: TRBD1; CDR3nt: TGCGCCAGCAGCCGCCGGGACAGTGACACAGATACGCAGTATTTT; CDR3aa: CASSRRDSDTDTQYF
v_gene: TRBV24-1; abundance: many; j_gene: TRBJ2-2; d_gene: -; CDR3nt: TGTGCCACCAGTGATTTTGCGGGGAGGAACACCGGGGAGCTGTTTTTT; CDR3aa: CATSDFAGRNTGELFF
v_gene: TRBV6-1; abundance: few; j_gene: TRBJ2-7; d_gene: -; CDR3nt: TGTGCCAGTCTGAGCAGGGCCAGCTCCTACGAGCAGTACTTC; CDR3aa: CASLSRASSYEQYF
v_gene: TRBV20-1; abundance: many; j_gene: TRBJ1-2; d_gene: -; CDR3nt: TGCAGTGCTACTCAGGGGAACTATGGCTACACCTTC; CDR3aa: CSATQGNYGYTF
v_gene: TRBV4-3; abundance: -; j_gene: TRBJ2-3; d_gene: TRBD2; CDR3nt: TGCGCCAGCAGCCAGGCGGGAAAGCGGGAGTTAGGCACAGATACGCAGTCTTTT; CDR3aa: CASSQAGKRELGTDTQSF
v_gene: TRBV11-2; abundance: many; j_gene: TRBJ1-1; d_gene: -; CDR3nt: TGTGCCAGCACCTTCTCAAGGCTTCTGAACACTGAAGCTTTCTTT; CDR3aa: CASTFSRLLNTEAFF
v_gene: TRBV28; abundance: many; j_gene: TRBJ2-1; d_gene: TRBD1; CDR3nt: TGTGCCAGCAGTTTAGGGGGACAGTACCACACACACAATGAGCAGTTCTTC; CDR3aa: CASSLGGQYHTHNEQFF
v_gene: TRBV28; abundance: many; j_gene: TRBJ2-7; d_gene: TRBD1; CDR3nt: TGTGCCAGCAGTCACAGGGGACAAACGATGGGGCAGTACTTC; CDR3aa: CASSHRGQTMGQYF
v_gene: TRBV9; abundance: -; j_gene: TRBJ1-4; d_gene: -; CDR3nt: TGTGCCAGCAGCGTAGCGTACAGGGACAATGAAAAACTGTTTTTT; CDR3aa: CASSVAYRDNEKLFF
v_gene: TRBV11-2; abundance: many; j_gene: TRBJ2-1; d_gene: -; CDR3nt: TGTGCCAGCAGCTTAGATGGGGGGACTTCGTACAATGAGCAGTTCTTC; CDR3aa: CASSLDGGTSYNEQFF
v_gene: TRBV7-9; abundance: few; j_gene: TRBJ2-7; d_gene: TRBD2; CDR3nt: TGTGCCAGCAGATCTACTAGCGGGAGCGACGAGCAGTACTTC; CDR3aa: CASRSTSGSDEQYF
v_gene: TRBV4-1; abundance: -; j_gene: TRBJ1-4; d_gene: -; CDR3nt: TGCGCCAGCAGCCAGGGGATCTGGAAGGAAAAACTGTTTTTT; CDR3aa: CASSQGIWKEKLFF